This is a list of T cell receptor beta chains from one sample in a study of regulatory T cells in long-lasting Graves disease. TCRdb itself ran the multiplex PCR reads through MiXCR, one entry per CDR3 protein. This sample has 650,000 to 850,000 distinct CDR3 sequences, with approximately 31% found just once. The sample here was peripheral blood mononuclear cells (PBMCs), taken when the disease was refractory, from a patient treated with antithyroid drugs. These TCRs come from a female donor with Graves disease. The CDR3 runs from the conserved cysteine through the conserved F or W. The D gene is left open where the match is weak. Clone size is not always given. Where it is, it says once, few, many or a class for expanded clones.

J gene | D gene | V gene | clone size | CDR3 protein | CDR3 DNA
TRBJ1-1 | - | TRBV6-5 | - | CASSSLESTEAFF | TGTGCCAGCAGTTCCTTAGAGTCCACTGAAGCTTTCTTT
TRBJ1-2 | - | TRBV7-2 | few | CASSATHLNYGYTF | TGTGCCAGCAGCGCGACACACCTTAACTATGGCTACACCTTC
TRBJ2-2 | TRBD1 | TRBV2 | many | CASSDRVAGELFF | TGTGCCAGCAGCGACAGGGTAGCCGGGGAGCTGTTTTTT
TRBJ1-2 | TRBD1 | TRBV20-1 | few | CSARESQGASHYGYTF | TGCAGTGCTAGAGAATCACAGGGGGCATCACACTATGGCTACACCTTC
TRBJ2-1 | - | TRBV19 | - | CASSPNQRWEASYNEQFF | TGTGCCAGTAGTCCCAACCAAAGGTGGGAGGCCTCCTACAATGAGCAGTTCTTC
TRBJ2-2 | TRBD2 | TRBV6-1 | few | CASRKQREGGGELFF | TGTGCCAGCAGAAAGCAGCGGGAGGGTGGCGGGGAGCTGTTTTTT
TRBJ2-5 | - | TRBV28 | many | CASRTGPQETQYF | TGTGCCAGCAGAACCGGGCCCCAAGAGACCCAGTACTTC
TRBJ2-7 | TRBD1 | TRBV6-1 | - | CASAPRDRGLEQYF | TGTGCCAGCGCCCCCCGGGACAGGGGGCTTGAGCAGTACTTC
TRBJ1-5 | - | TRBV12-3/TRBV12-4 | - | CASKIFGVAGGNQPQHF | TGTGCCAGCAAAATTTTCGGGGTGGCAGGGGGCAATCAGCCCCAGCATTTT
TRBJ2-7 | - | TRBV12-3/TRBV12-4 | - | CASSLSGGITHEQYF | TGTGCCAGCAGTTTATCGGGGGGCATCACCCACGAGCAGTACTTC
TRBJ2-7 | TRBD1 | TRBV7-9 | - | CASSATLNPGQGSYEQYF | TGTGCCAGCAGCGCCACCCTCAATCCGGGACAGGGATCCTACGAGCAGTACTTC
TRBJ1-2 | TRBD1 | TRBV6-1 | few | CASSPPEGTVHYGYTF | TGTGCCAGCAGTCCGCCAGAAGGGACAGTTCACTATGGCTACACCTTC
TRBJ1-2 | - | TRBV6-1 | few | CAIRDVANYGYTF | TGTGCCATCCGGGACGTAGCTAACTATGGCTACACCTTC
TRBJ2-5 | TRBD1 | TRBV7-3 | - | CASSTDRVQEAQYF | TGTGCCAGCAGCACCGACAGGGTGCAAGAGGCCCAGTACTTC
TRBJ2-5 | TRBD2 | TRBV12-3/TRBV12-4 | many | CASSGTSAETQYF | TGTGCCAGCAGCGGGACTAGCGCAGAGACCCAGTACTTC
TRBJ1-5 | - | TRBV6-9 | few | CASSYDSVRAVSGNQLQHF | TGTGCCAGCAGTTACGATTCGGTGCGCGCAGTCAGTGGCAATCAGCTCCAGCATTTT
TRBJ2-5 | TRBD1 | TRBV6-1 | - | CASSSVGDRGFGETQYF | TGTGCCAGCAGTAGTGTGGGGGACAGGGGGTTTGGAGAGACCCAGTACTTC
TRBJ1-2 | - | TRBV5-6 | few | CASSLFRGGDYGYTF | TGTGCCAGCAGCTTGTTCAGGGGTGGGGACTATGGCTACACCTTC
TRBJ1-5 | - | TRBV27 | few | CASSPHQGVSNQPQHF | TGTGCCAGCAGCCCTCACCAGGGAGTCAGCAATCAGCCCCAGCATTTT
TRBJ2-1 | - | TRBV7-3 | - | CASSLSPGESEQFF | TGTGCCAGCAGCTTATCACCTGGGGAGTCAGAGCAGTTCTTC
TRBJ1-5 | - | TRBV20-1 | - | CSASRGWGQPQHF | TGCAGTGCTAGTAGGGGGTGGGGCCAGCCCCAGCATTTT
TRBJ2-5 | - | TRBV20-1 | - | CSATLGETQYF | TGCAGTGCTACCCTTGGAGAGACCCAGTACTTC
TRBJ1-2 | - | TRBV25-1 | few | CASKAAGEGRGLGYGYTF | TGTGCCAGCAAGGCGGCTGGGGAGGGGCGAGGACTGGGCTATGGCTACACCTTC
TRBJ1-1 | TRBD1 | TRBV5-1 | - | CASSSLGITGGTEAFF | TGCGCCAGCAGCTCCTTGGGCATCACAGGGGGCACTGAAGCTTTCTTT
TRBJ1-2 | - | TRBV6-5 | few | CASSYSFANYGYTF | TGTGCCAGCAGTTACTCGTTCGCTAACTATGGCTACACCTTC
TRBJ1-5 | - | TRBV5-1 | few | CASSATFSGPQHF | TGCGCCAGCAGCGCCACCTTCTCAGGGCCCCAGCATTTT
TRBJ2-7 | - | TRBV5-6 | many | CASSARQLTSSYEQYF | TGTGCCAGCAGCGCCCGACAGTTAACTAGCTCCTACGAGCAGTACTTC
TRBJ1-2 | TRBD1 | TRBV12-3/TRBV12-4 | many | CASSSAGTANYGYTF | TGTGCCAGCAGTTCCGCCGGGACAGCTAACTATGGCTACACCTTC
TRBJ2-7 | TRBD2 | TRBV30 | - | CAWRRRSGGAYEQYF | TGTGCCTGGAGGAGGAGGAGCGGGGGGGCCTACGAGCAGTACTTC